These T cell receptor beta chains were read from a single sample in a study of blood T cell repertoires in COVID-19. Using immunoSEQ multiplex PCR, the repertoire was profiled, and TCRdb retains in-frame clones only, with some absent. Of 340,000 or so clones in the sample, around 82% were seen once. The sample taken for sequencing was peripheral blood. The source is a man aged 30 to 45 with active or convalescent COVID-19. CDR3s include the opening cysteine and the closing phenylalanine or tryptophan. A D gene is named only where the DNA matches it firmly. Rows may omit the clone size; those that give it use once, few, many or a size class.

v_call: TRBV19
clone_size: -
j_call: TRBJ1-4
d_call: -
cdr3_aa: CASSKLTGSGREKLFF
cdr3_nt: TGTGCCAGTAGTAAGCTCACAGGTTCTGGTAGGGAAAAACTGTTTTTT

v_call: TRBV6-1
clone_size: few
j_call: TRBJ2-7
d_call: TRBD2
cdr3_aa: CASSALTRRTSKYEQYF
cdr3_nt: TGTGCCAGCAGTGCGTTAACCCGGCGGACTAGCAAGTACGAGCAGTACTTC

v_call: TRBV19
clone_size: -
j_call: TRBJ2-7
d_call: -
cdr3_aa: CASSNVPGYEQYF
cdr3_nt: TGTGCCAGTAGCAACGTACCCGGCTACGAGCAGTACTTC

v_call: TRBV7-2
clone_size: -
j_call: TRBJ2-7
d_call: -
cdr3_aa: CASGRQLYEQYF
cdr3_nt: TGTGCCAGCGGGAGGCAACTCTACGAGCAGTACTTC

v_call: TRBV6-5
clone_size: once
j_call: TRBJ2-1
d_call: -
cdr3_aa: CASTPTRISYNEQFF
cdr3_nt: TGTGCCAGCACCCCCACGCGGATAAGCTACAATGAGCAGTTCTTC

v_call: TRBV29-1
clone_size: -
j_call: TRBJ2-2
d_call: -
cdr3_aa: CSVAYRTLTGELFF
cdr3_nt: TGCAGCGTTGCCTACAGAACCCTCACCGGGGAGCTGTTTTTT

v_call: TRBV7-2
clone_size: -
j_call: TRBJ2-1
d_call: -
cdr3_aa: CASGAGWVDEQFF
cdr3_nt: TGTGCCAGCGGAGCGGGCTGGGTAGATGAGCAGTTCTTC

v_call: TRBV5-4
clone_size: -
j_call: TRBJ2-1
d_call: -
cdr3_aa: CASSLGVTLGYNEQFF
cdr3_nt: TGTGCCAGCAGCTTGGGCGTGACACTAGGCTACAATGAGCAGTTCTTC

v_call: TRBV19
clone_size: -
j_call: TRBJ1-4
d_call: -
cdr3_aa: CASYNEKLFF
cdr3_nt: TGTGCCAGTTATAATGAAAAACTGTTTTTT

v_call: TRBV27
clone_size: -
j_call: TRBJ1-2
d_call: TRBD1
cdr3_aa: CASSYRDRGAGYTF
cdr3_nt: TGTGCCAGCAGTTACCGGGACAGGGGAGCAGGCTACACCTTC

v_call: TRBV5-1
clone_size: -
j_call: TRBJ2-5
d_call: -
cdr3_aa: CASSTLETETQYF
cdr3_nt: TGCGCCAGCAGCACCCTAGAGACGGAGACCCAGTACTTC

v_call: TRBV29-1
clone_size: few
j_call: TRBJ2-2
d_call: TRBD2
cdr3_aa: CSVASGFTGELFF
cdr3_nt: TGCAGCGTTGCTAGCGGGTTCACCGGGGAGCTGTTTTTT

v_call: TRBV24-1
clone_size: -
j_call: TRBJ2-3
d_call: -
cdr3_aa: CATSDQTRDGTDTQYF
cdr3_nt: TGTGCCACCAGTGACCAGACTAGGGACGGCACAGATACGCAGTATTTT

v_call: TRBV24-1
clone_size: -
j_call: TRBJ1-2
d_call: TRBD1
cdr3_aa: CATSDATGVNYGYTF
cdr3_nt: TGTGCCACCAGTGATGCCACAGGGGTTAACTATGGCTACACCTTC

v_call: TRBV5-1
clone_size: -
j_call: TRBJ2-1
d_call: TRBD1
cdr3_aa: CASSSSLDRVSYNEQFF
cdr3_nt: TGCGCCAGCAGTTCTTCACTTGACAGGGTTTCCTACAATGAGCAGTTCTTC

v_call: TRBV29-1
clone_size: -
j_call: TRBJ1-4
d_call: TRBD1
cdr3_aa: CSVEGGQGDEKLFF
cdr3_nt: TGCAGCGTTGAAGGGGGACAGGGAGATGAAAAACTGTTTTTT

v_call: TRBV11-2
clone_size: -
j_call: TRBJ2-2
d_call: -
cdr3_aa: CASSLDGTGELFF
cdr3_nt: TGTGCCAGCAGCTTAGACGGGACCGGGGAGCTGTTTTTT

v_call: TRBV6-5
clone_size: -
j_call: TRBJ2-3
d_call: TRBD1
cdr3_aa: CATAPGQGSTDTQYF
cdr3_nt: TGTGCCACCGCCCCGGGACAGGGGAGCACAGATACGCAGTATTTT

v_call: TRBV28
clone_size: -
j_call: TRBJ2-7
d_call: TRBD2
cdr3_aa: CASTSLGGSLTEQYF
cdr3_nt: TGTGCCAGCACTTCCCTCGGGGGGTCCCTAACGGAGCAGTACTTC

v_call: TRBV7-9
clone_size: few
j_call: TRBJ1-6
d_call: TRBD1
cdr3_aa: CASSLRQGTDSPLHF
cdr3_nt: TGTGCCAGCAGCTTACGACAGGGGACTGATTCACCCCTCCACTTT

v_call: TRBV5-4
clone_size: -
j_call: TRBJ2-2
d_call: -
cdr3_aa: CASSLVRDTGELFF
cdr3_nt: TGTGCCAGCAGCTTGGTCCGAGACACCGGGGAGCTGTTTTTT

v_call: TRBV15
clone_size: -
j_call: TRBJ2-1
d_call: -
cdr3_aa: CATSSRGTEYEQFF
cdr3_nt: TGTGCCACCAGCTCCCGGGGGACGGAGTATGAGCAGTTCTTC

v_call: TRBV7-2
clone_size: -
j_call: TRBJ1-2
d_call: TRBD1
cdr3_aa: CASSPEGARGYTF
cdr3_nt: TGTGCCAGCAGCCCCGAGGGGGCCAGGGGCTACACCTTC

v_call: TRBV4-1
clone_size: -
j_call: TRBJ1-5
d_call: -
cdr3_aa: CASSQERAVGQPQHF
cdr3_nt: TGCGCCAGCAGCCAAGAGCGGGCAGTCGGTCAGCCCCAGCATTTT

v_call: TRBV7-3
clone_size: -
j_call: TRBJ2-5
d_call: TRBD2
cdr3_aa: CASSPLLAGGLETQYF
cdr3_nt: TGTGCCAGCAGCCCACTACTAGCGGGGGGGCTGGAGACCCAGTACTTC

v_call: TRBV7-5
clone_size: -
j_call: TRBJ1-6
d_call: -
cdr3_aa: CVRSLGVAGHFYNSPLHF
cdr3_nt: TGTGTCAGAAGCTTAGGCGTGGCGGGGCATTTCTATAATTCACCCCTCCACTTT

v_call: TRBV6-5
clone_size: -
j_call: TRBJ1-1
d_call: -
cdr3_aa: CASRPIGQRNTEAFF
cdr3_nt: TGTGCCAGCAGACCCATAGGACAGCGGAACACTGAAGCTTTCTTT

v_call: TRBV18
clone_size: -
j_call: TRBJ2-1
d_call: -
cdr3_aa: CASSPFSQGNEQFF
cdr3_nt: TGTGCCAGCTCACCGTTTTCACAGGGCAATGAGCAGTTCTTC